The table lists the clone carrying this T cell receptor beta chain with a count of one. This entry comes from a study of blood T cell repertoires in COVID-19. Participants were aged about 18 to 100 years from some 24 US areas. Produced via immunoSEQ multiplex PCR; TCRdb's table is partial and in-frame only. This table has approximately 270,000 clones, roughly 88% appearing once. What was sequenced was PBMCs or T cells enriched from blood (not recorded which). This sequence originates from a woman younger than 45 who had recovered from COVID-19.

CDR3 sequence (DNA): TGTGCCAGCAGCTACAGGGAAGGCGAGCAGTACTTC. It translates to CASSYREGEQYF. The chain links TRBV7-6 to TRBJ2-7; D is perhaps TRBD1 (6 bases). The CDR3 length is 12 residues. Trimming pared 4 bases from V and 6 bases from J, leaving 10 bases between. Germline V gene lookup returns CDR1 SGHVS and CDR2 FNYEAQ.